This TCR beta chain was obtained from a study of T cell repertoires in cytomegalovirus infection. Study-wide context: Carrying CMV and the relevant HLA type showed in public TCR beta signatures. Overall study results and limits: CMV carriers with the relevant HLA were identified by cumulative public TCR beta family frequency. There were HLA-C-restricted CMV-specific TCR beta clonotypes dominating the ex vivo response.

This clonotype was counted between two and nine times. The antigen is not known. V was clipped by 7 bases and J by 4 bases; unmatched bases: 17. Germline-derived CDR1 and CDR2 are SQVTM and ANQGSEA. The CDR3 is made up of 17 amino acids. A single record per CDR3 protein comes from TCRdb applying MiXCR to the reads. Here the sample spans 200,000 or so distinct CDR3 sequences, roughly 20% being singletons. V is TRBV29-1 and J is TRBJ1-1, with TRBD1 identical over 11 bases. The receptor was isolated from a human donor in good health (CMV status not recorded). Some clones in this sample may be carry-over from other donors' samples. The sample taken for sequencing was PBMCs. CDR3 in amino acids: CSAPEADRGLLGTEAFF. CDR3 nucleotide sequence: TGCAGCGCCCCAGAGGCGGACAGGGGGCTGCTGGGCACTGAAGCTTTCTTT.